This entry lists 19 T cell receptor beta chains sequenced from one sample in a study of identical twins (dated by TCRdb to about 2016). The library was made by 5' RACE. Sequencing was performed on an Illumina HiSeq 2000. The raw public data were reprocessed by TCRdb itself: fastp quality trimming at Q25, MiXCR clonotype calling, in-frame beta chains only. Rows are combined by CDR3 protein, so each entry shows the most common genes and DNA. Present in this sample are some 500,000 distinct CDR3 sequences, 13% to 15% of which were seen just once. The top ten constitute 0.5% to 0.65% of the sample. These data are also associated with another study on yellow fever vaccine responses in identical twins.

The sequenced sample was CD4+ T cells sorted from blood. These TCRs come from a woman between 18 and 29 years old in good health.

This clonotype was seen more than once but under ten times. The chain combines TRBV30 with TRBJ1-1; D uncertain. The germline V gene encodes CDR1 GTSNPN and CDR2 SVGIG (reference sequence). The CDR3 spans 13 residues. Trimming removed 8 bases from V and 0 bases from J, with 13 bases in between. The CDR3 spells CASRGGLNTEAFF. The CDR3 bases are TGTGCCAGCCGGGGTGGCTTGAACACTGAAGCTTTCTTT.

The chain combines TRBV2 with TRBJ2-7, with 7 bases aligning to TRBD1. This CDR3 region has 13 residues. Looked up from germline, CDR1 is SNHLY and CDR2 is FYNNEI. V shed 7 bases and J 4 bases; nucleotides not matched to a gene: 7. In DNA, the CDR3 is TGTGCCAGCACACGGGGACAGAAATACGAGCAGTACTTC. Amino acid sequence: CASTRGQKYEQYF.

The gene calls are TRBV12-3 or TRBV12-4 and TRBJ2-6; D is perhaps TRBD1 (6 bases). Trimming took off 3 bases at V and 4 bases at J, with 10 bases between the two ends. The CDR3 extends over 15 amino acids. The DNA for the CDR3 is TGTGCCAGCAGTTTGGGGGCGGTCGGGGCCAACGTCCTGACTTTC. This encodes CASSLGAVGANVLTF.

This clonotype was seen repeatedly, ten times or more. The rearrangement links TRBV29-1 to TRBJ2-5; TRBD1 agrees at 9 bases. V lost 6 bases, J lost 2 bases, and 7 bases stayed unmatched. CDR1 is SQVTM, CDR2 ANQGSEA, per germline. This CDR3 region has 14 residues. The CDR3 here is CSVRPGQGQETQYF. The CDR3 nucleotides are TGCAGCGTCCGTCCGGGACAGGGACAAGAGACCCAGTACTTC.

The J gene is TRBJ2-7, the V gene TRBV7-8; 7 nucleotides align to TRBD2. The CDR3 is 14 amino acids. The J segment lost 6 bases and the V segment lost 5 bases, leaving 10 bases of the junction unmatched. CDR1 SGHVS and CDR2 FQNEAQ come from the germline V gene. The CDR3 DNA is TGTGCCAGCAGCCAACCGACTAGCCAGGTCGAGCAGTACTTC. This gives the protein CASSQPTSQVEQYF.

This clonotype has at least ten counts. The rearrangement uses TRBV28 and TRBJ2-7; a possible D gene is TRBD1 (6 bases). Between the trimmed V and J ends, which lost 6 bases and 2 bases, there was a span of 14 bases. The CDR3 is made up of 14 amino acids. The germline gives CDR1 MDHEN, CDR2 SYDVKM. The DNA of the CDR3 is TGTGCCAGCAGCCAAACAGGGAAACCCTACGAGCAGTACTTC. Encoded protein: CASSQTGKPYEQYF.

This clonotype has more than one count but fewer than ten. The chain combines TRBV27 with TRBJ2-7, with 12 bases matching TRBD1. Germline CDR1 reads MNHEY; CDR2 reads SMNVEV (reference sequence). J gave up 4 bases and V 6 bases, and 4 bases lay outside the gene matches. This CDR3 is 14 amino acids long. The CDR3 DNA reads TGTGCCAGCAGCGGGACAGGGGGCGCATACGAGCAGTACTTC. Translating it yields CASSGTGGAYEQYF.

V is TRBV7-9 and J is TRBJ1-6; no clear D. The V gene lost 5 bases and the J gene lost 9 bases, with 8 bases spanning the gap. The germline V gene encodes CDR1 SEHNR and CDR2 FQNEAQ (reference sequence). The CDR3 spans 12 residues. Here the CDR3 reads CASSSFGSPLHF. The CDR3 bases are TGTGCCAGCAGCAGTTTCGGTTCACCCCTCCACTTT.

This clonotype appeared once. This may be a read error: a much more frequent sequence differs by one nucleotide. This chain links TRBV6-1 with TRBJ2-7; 8 positions match TRBD1. V lost 9 bases to trimming and J lost 2 bases; unmatched junction nucleotides: 3. This CDR3 region has 12 residues. CDR1 and CDR2 (germline): MNHNS, SASEGT. CDR3 region: CASYRGTYEQYF. In nucleotides, the CDR3 is TGTGCCAGTTACAGGGGGACCTACGAGCAGTACTTC.

There are a few counts of this clonotype. The chain links TRBV2 to TRBJ1-2; TRBD1 matches at 9 bases. Losses at the gene ends were 11 bases for V and 2 bases for J; bases not matched to a gene: 15. Per germline, CDR1 SNHLY and CDR2 FYNNEI. The length of the CDR3 is 16 residues. The CDR3 nucleotides are TGTGCCGGCCAAGGCACAGGGGGCCTGGGGAACTATGGCTACACCTTC. Its protein product is CAGQGTGGLGNYGYTF.

This clonotype was seen only once. In DNA form, the CDR3 reads TGTGCCAGCACCGTTAGCTCTGGGGCCAACGTCCTGACTTTC. Residues: CASTVSSGANVLTF. The V gene is TRBV6-1, the J gene TRBJ2-6; D is unresolved. The CDR3 length is 14 residues. CDR1 is MNHNS and CDR2 is SASEGT in the germline V gene. V lost 7 bases to trimming and J lost 0 bases, with 7 bases between them.

Only a few counts were recorded for this clonotype. The junction does not match germline at one end; this may be a read error. The J gene is TRBJ2-4, the V gene TRBV3-1, with 13 bases lining up with TRBD2. There are 15 residues in the CDR3. CDR1 is LGHDT and CDR2 is YNNKEL in the germline V gene (reference sequence). The CDR3 nucleotides are TGTGCCAGCAGCCATAGAACTAGCGGGGGGGCCGTGTCGGACTTC. Protein product: CASSHRTSGGAVSDF.

This clonotype has only a few counts. The chain's CDR3 is CASRRGGELFF. In DNA, the CDR3 is TGTGCCAGCCGGAGGGGAGGGGAACTGTTTTTT. The chain recombines TRBV12-3 or TRBV12-4 with TRBJ1-4, with a possible D match to TRBD1 (5 bases). The ends were cut back, 8 bases at V and 12 bases at J, with 13 bases in the middle. This CDR3 has 11 amino acids.

This clonotype was recorded only once. DNA of the CDR3: TGTGCCAGCAGCCAAGGAGGGACAGCAGGGGCAAACATTCAGTACTTC. It yields the protein CASSQGGTAGANIQYF. The genes are TRBV3-1 and TRBJ2-4; 7 bases are a match to TRBD1. The V segment lost 1 base and the J segment 6 bases; nucleotides outside the gene matches: 9. This CDR3 is 16 amino acids long. CDR1 is LGHDT and CDR2 is YNNKEL in the germline V gene (reference sequence).

The gene calls are TRBV7-2 and TRBJ2-7, with no clear D. V was trimmed by 4 bases and J by 2 bases, leaving 12 bases between them. The CDR3 has 14 residues. CDR1 is SGHTA, CDR2 FQGNSA, per germline. CDR3 residues: CASSSGDPPYEQYF. DNA of the CDR3: TGTGCCAGCAGCTCGGGTGACCCCCCCTACGAGCAGTACTTC.

The chain carries TRBV29-1 and TRBJ2-5, with D possibly matching TRBD1 (7 bases). The V and J ends lost 3 bases and 3 bases respectively, with 11 bases between them. The CDR3 is 13 residues long. Germline loops: CDR1 SQVTM, CDR2 ANQGSEA. The CDR3: CSVDRGVEETQYF. CDR3 bases: TGCAGCGTTGACAGGGGGGTGGAAGAGACCCAGTACTTC.

The V gene is TRBV6-5, the J gene TRBJ2-3, with TRBD1 matching over 9 bases. This CDR3 comprises 16 residues. V was clipped by 3 bases and J by 0 bases; unmatched bases: 4. Germline CDR1 reads MNHEY; CDR2 reads SVGAGI. As DNA, the CDR3 is TGTGCCAGCAGTTATAGGACAGGGGCCAGCACAGATACGCAGTATTTT. Translation: CASSYRTGASTDTQYF.

This clonotype was seen more than once but under ten times. V gene TRBV7-2 combines with J gene TRBJ2-1; 12 bases map to TRBD2. The CDR3 is 17 residues long. V was clipped by 4 bases and J by 7 bases; unmatched bases: 11. From germline, CDR1 is SGHTA and CDR2 FQGNSA. The CDR3 DNA follows: TGTGCCAGCAGCTCCGTTTTGCTAGCGGGGGGGTCGAATGAGCAGTTCTTC. Its protein is CASSSVLLAGGSNEQFF.

This clonotype was detected a few times. CDR3 residues: CASSEGGLSGQYF. The DNA of the CDR3 is TGTGCCAGCAGTGAGGGTGGACTAAGCGGGCAGTATTTT. The chain couples TRBV2 to TRBJ2-3, with D tentatively TRBD2 (6 bases). CDR1 and CDR2 from the germline V gene are SNHLY and FYNNEI. The V gene lost 3 bases and the J gene lost 11 bases, with 15 bases spanning the gap. This CDR3 has 13 amino acids.